What follows is one T cell receptor beta chain and its context. These data are taken from a study of blood T cell repertoires in COVID-19. Looking at the study overall: The origin of the acute and convalescent COVID-19 samples was the United States, Italy and Spain.

Source study methods: From reference gene primer amplification, estimates of nucleated cell counts were derived. Repertoires were generated with immunoSEQ multiplex PCR, while TCRdb's copy carries only in-frame clones and drops some. The V and J calls and the clone size are those of that table, but D and trimming were determined from the DNA. The data contain 200,000 or so clones, less than 90% of them singletons. The receptor comes from a man aged 35-49 years with active or convalescent COVID-19. The sequencing sample was made of peripheral blood.

As DNA, the CDR3 is TGTGCCAGCAGTTACAGGGGACTAGCTACCGGGGAGCTGTTTTTT. Residues: CASSYRGLATGELFF. The chain recombines TRBV6-5 with TRBJ2-2, with 9 bases that match TRBD2. The V gene end was trimmed by 2 bases and the J gene end by 5 bases; junction bases not matched to a gene: 3. This CDR3 comprises 15 residues. Germline V gene sequence: CDR1 MNHEY, CDR2 SVGAGI.